This is a list of T cell receptor beta chains from one sample in a study of cytomegalovirus exposure and HLA in healthy donors. Method: immunoSEQ multiplex PCR; TCRdb's copy keeps in-frame clones and lacks some. Counted here are 150,000 to 200,000 clones, 77% occurring once; the ten biggest clones make up about 1.5%. The material sequenced was PBMCs. The receptors shown here come from a woman aged 25 to 39 in good health and CMV-seropositive. CDR3s include the opening cysteine and the closing phenylalanine or tryptophan. The D gene is left open where the match is weak.

TRBD1	TRBV30	TRBJ1-5	13	CAWRDSPYQPQHF
.	TRBV7-7	TRBJ2-6	15	CASSLDFGGANVLTF
TRBD1	TRBV7-3	TRBJ2-1	15	CASSLTGTGANEQFF
TRBD2	TRBV19	TRBJ2-1	14	CASRLAGGPREQFF
TRBD1	TRBV15	TRBJ1-4	17	CATSSPSGTAPNEKLFF
.	TRBV28	TRBJ2-5	15	CASSLRQAYQETQYF
.	TRBV14	TRBJ2-7	15	CASSQGGGQDNEQYF
TRBD1	TRBV13	TRBJ1-2	13	CASSLEDRGSYTF
TRBD2	TRBV7-9	TRBJ2-7	16	CASSPGLAESSYEQYF
TRBD2	TRBV4-2	TRBJ2-7	17	CASSQEWTSGSSYEQYF
TRBD2	TRBV7-2	TRBJ2-7	15	CASSSRQGGAYEQYF
.	TRBV18	TRBJ2-7	15	CASSPPSQTVYEQYF
.	TRBV28	TRBJ1-1	14	CASSSPGRGTEAFF
TRBD2	TRBV15	TRBJ2-1	16	CATSRDQGTSGNEQFF
.	TRBV27	TRBJ2-3	16	CASSTLGQKHTDTQYF
.	TRBV28	TRBJ1-2	12	CASSYNSYGYTF
.	TRBV5-6	TRBJ1-4	16	CASSLGTSHSNEKLFF
.	TRBV28	TRBJ1-5	15	CGSRETGNSNQPQHF
.	TRBV11-2	TRBJ2-1	14	CASSREKVANEQFF
.	TRBV7-7	TRBJ2-2	16	CASSLGASPRTGELFF
.	TRBV30	TRBJ2-7	13	CASRGYSFYEQYF
TRBD2	TRBV29-1	TRBJ2-3	14	CSVGLAGVPDTQYF
.	TRBV4-2	TRBJ1-1	14	CASSRPGMNTEAFF
.	TRBV28	TRBJ1-3	13	CASSPRAGNTIYF
.	TRBV6-1	TRBJ2-1	13	CASGPSTYNEQFF
TRBD1	TRBV29-1	TRBJ1-1	14	CSVSSGQGGTVAFF
.	TRBV19	TRBJ1-1	14	CASSQAGMNTEAFF
.	TRBV28	TRBJ1-5	16	CASSFLRGFSNQPQHF
TRBD1	TRBV18	TRBJ2-7	14	CASSPGTGTAEQYF
TRBD1	TRBV28	TRBJ2-5	14	CASSLFQGVTDQYF
TRBD2	TRBV4-2	TRBJ2-7	17	CASSQDHGLAGAYEQYF
.	TRBV15	TRBJ2-5	15	CATSSGLRQRETQYF
TRBD2	TRBV15	TRBJ2-6	17	CATSRALAGVGANVLTF
TRBD1	TRBV19	TRBJ2-3	17	CASSTGRQGIGTDTQYF
.	TRBV5-1	TRBJ1-2	14	CASSLALGANGYTF
.	TRBV6-1	TRBJ2-7	16	CASSEALSGSYYEQYF
.	TRBV6-1	TRBJ2-7	12	CASSPGDYEQYF
.	TRBV13	TRBJ2-3	14	CASSHPGGRDTQYF
.	TRBV7-8	TRBJ2-7	15	CASSLPGEGSYEQYF
.	TRBV6-1	TRBJ1-5	15	CASSEARRGAQPQHF
.	TRBV27	TRBJ2-2	17	CASSLYFQGRGNGELFF
TRBD2	TRBV6-4	TRBJ2-7	15	CASSALAGGTYEQYF
.	TRBV28	TRBJ2-7	14	CASSFVAGDDEQYF
.	TRBV30	TRBJ2-2	13	CAGSPGGTGELFF
TRBD1	TRBV6-5	TRBJ2-7	15	CASSLLGQGNSEQYF
TRBD1	TRBV7-6	TRBJ2-2	18	CASSLALIGQGISGELFF
TRBD2	TRBV6-5	TRBJ2-7	15	CASSYSDRKRGEQYF
TRBD2	TRBV9	TRBJ2-3	15	CASSVVGLETDTQYF
.	TRBV5-1	TRBJ2-3	17	CASSLAAGSYSTDTQYF
TRBD1	TRBV28	TRBJ1-1	17	CASSWAHPGTGNTEAFF
TRBD1	TRBV7-8	TRBJ1-3	17	CASTAGTGPLAGNTIYF
TRBD1	TRBV28	TRBJ2-5	15	CASGPGQAVRETQYF
TRBD2	TRBV2	TRBJ2-1	15	CASMRLAHSYNEQFF
.	TRBV7-2	TRBJ2-5	13	CASSLVEGETQYF